This T cell receptor (beta chain) is from a study of blood T cell repertoires in COVID-19. There are 14 residues in the CDR3. Germline values: CDR1 MDHEN, CDR2 SYDVKM. Deletions cut 5 bases from V and 7 bases from J, with 17 bases between. TCRdb's copy holds only in-frame clones and misses some; the assay was immunoSEQ multiplex PCR. The sample shows some 290,000 clones, 75% to 90% of them seen only once. The receptor was isolated from a woman aged 45-60 years who had recovered from COVID-19. This chain connects TRBV28 to TRBJ1-2, with TRBD1 as a possible D gene (6 bases). The sequencing input was peripheral blood. The CDR3 DNA reads TGTGCCAGCAGTGTATACGGACAGTTAAGTGGCTACACCTTC. Encoded protein: CASSVYGQLSGYTF.